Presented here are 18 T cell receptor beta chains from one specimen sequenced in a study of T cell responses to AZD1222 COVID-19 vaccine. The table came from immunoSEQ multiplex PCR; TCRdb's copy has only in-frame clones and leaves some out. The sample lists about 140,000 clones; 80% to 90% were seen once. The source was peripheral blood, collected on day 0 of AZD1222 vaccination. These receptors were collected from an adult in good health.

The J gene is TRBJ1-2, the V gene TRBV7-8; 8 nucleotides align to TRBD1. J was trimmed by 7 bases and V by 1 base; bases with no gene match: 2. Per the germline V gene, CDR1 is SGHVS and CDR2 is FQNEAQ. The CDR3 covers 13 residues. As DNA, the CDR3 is TGTGCCAGCAGCTTAGGGACAGGGTTTGGCTACACCTTC. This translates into CASSLGTGFGYTF.

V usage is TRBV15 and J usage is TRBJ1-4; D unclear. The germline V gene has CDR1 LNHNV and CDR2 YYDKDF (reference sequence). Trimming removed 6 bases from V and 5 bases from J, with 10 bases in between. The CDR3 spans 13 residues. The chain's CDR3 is CATRREANEKLFF. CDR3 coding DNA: TGTGCCACCAGGAGGGAGGCCAATGAAAAACTGTTTTTT.

CDR3 sequence reads: CASSYIGRTTGETQYF. DNA for the CDR3: TGTGCCAGCAGTTACATAGGACGTACCACCGGGGAGACCCAGTACTTC. V gene TRBV6-5 combines with J gene TRBJ2-5; D not resolved. Looked up from germline, CDR1 is MNHEY and CDR2 is SVGAGI. V was pared by 2 bases and J by 5 bases, with 18 bases between. The CDR3 is made up of 16 amino acids.

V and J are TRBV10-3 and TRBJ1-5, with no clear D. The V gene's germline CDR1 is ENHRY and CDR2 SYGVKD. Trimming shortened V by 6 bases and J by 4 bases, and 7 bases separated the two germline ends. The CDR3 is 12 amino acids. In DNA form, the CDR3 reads TGTGCCATCAGCCGGGATAATCAGCCCCAGCATTTT. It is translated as CAISRDNQPQHF.

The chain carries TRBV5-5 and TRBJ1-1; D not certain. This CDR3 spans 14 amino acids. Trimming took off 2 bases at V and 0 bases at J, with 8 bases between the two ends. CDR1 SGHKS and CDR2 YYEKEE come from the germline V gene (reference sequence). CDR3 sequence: CASSFITLNTEAFF. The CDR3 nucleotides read TGTGCCAGCAGCTTTATTACTCTGAACACTGAAGCTTTCTTT.

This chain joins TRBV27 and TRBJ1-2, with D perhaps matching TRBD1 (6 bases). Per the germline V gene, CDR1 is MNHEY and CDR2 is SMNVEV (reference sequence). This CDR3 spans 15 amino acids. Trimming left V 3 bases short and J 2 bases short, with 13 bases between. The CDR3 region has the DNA TGTGCCAGCAGTTTGGCGGGAGGGGGAAACTATGGCTACACCTTC. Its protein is CASSLAGGGNYGYTF.

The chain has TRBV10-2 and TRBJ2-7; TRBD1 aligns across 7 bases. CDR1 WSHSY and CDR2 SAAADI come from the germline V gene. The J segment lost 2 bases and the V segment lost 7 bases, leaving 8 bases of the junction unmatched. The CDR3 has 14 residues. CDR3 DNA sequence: TGCGCCAGCATGTTCCCGGGACAGACCTACGAGCAGTACTTC. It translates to CASMFPGQTYEQYF.

CDR3 nucleotides: TGTGCCAGCAGTCCCAGGAGGGGGCGAAGGGAGACCCAGTACTTC. Translation gives CASSPRRGRRETQYF. This chain connects TRBV6-5 to TRBJ2-5, with a possible D match to TRBD1 (7 bases). The V gene's germline CDR1 is MNHEY and CDR2 SVGAGI. V dropped 5 bases and J dropped 5 bases, with 18 bases sitting between them. The CDR3 runs 15 residues.

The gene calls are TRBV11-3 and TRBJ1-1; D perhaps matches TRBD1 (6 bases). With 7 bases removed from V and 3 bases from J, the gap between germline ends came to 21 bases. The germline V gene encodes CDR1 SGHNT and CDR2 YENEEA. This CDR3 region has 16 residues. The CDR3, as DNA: TGTGCCAGCACCCTACCAGGGGATCCTGGGGACACTGAAGCTTTCTTT. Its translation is CASTLPGDPGDTEAFF.

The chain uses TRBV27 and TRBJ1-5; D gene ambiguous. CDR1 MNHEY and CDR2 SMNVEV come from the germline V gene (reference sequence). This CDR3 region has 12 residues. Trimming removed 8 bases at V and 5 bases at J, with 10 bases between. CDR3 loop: CASGLADQPQHF. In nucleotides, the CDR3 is TGTGCCAGCGGTCTGGCGGATCAGCCCCAGCATTTT.

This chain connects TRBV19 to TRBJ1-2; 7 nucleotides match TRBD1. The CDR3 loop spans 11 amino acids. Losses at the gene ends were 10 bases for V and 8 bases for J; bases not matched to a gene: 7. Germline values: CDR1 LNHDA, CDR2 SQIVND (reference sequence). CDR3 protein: CATLRGRGYTF. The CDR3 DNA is TGTGCCACCCTCAGGGGGAGAGGCTACACCTTC.

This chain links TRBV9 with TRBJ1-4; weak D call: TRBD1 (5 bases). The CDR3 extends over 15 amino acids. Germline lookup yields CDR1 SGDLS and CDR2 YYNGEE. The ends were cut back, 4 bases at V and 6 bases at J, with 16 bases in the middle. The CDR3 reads CASSPRDGYYEKLFF. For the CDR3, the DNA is TGTGCCAGCAGCCCACGGGACGGCTATTATGAAAAACTGTTTTTT. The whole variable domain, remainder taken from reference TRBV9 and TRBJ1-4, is DSGVTQTPKHLITATGQRVTLRCSPRSGDLSVYWYQQSLDQGLQFLIQYYNGEERAKGNILERFSAQQFPDLHSELNLSSLELGDSALYFCASSPRDGYYEKLFFGSGTQLSVL.

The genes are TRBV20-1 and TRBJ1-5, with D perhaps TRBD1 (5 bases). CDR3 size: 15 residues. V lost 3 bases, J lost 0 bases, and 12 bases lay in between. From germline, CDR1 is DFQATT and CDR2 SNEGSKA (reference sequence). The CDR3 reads CSASWGRNSNQPQHF. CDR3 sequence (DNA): TGCAGTGCTAGTTGGGGGAGGAATAGCAATCAGCCCCAGCATTTT.

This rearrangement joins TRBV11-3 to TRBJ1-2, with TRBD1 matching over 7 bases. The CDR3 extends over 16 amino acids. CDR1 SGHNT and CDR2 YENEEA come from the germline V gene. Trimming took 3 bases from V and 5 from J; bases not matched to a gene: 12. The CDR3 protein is CASSFNRPGGWYGYTF. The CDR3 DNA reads TGTGCCAGCAGCTTTAATCGGCCAGGGGGTTGGTATGGCTACACCTTC.

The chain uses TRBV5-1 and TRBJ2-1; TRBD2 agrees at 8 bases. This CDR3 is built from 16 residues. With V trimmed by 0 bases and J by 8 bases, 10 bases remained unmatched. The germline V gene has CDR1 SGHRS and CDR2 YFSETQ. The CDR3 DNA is TGCGCCAGCAGCTTGGGTCGGGGGGGACGGTCGGATGAGCAGTTCTTC. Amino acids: CASSLGRGGRSDEQFF.

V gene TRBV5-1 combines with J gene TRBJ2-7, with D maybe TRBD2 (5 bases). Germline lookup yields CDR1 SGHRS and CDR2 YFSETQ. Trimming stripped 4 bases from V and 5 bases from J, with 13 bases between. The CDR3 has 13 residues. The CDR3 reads CASSPSGKNEQYF. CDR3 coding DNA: TGCGCCAGCAGCCCGTCGGGGAAGAACGAGCAGTACTTC.

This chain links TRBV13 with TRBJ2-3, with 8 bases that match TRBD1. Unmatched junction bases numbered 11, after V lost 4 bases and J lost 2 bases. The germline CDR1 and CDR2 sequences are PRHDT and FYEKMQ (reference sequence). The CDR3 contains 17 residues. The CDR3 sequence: CASSSGTGGRDTDTQYF. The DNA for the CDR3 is TGTGCCAGCAGCTCCGGTACAGGGGGGCGGGACACAGATACGCAGTATTTT. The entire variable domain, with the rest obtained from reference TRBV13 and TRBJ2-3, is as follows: AAGVIQSPRHLIKEKRETATLKCYPIPRHDTVYWYQQGPGQDPQFLISFYEKMQSDKGSIPDRFSAQQFSDYHSELNMSSLELGDSALYFCASSSGTGGRDTDTQYFGPGTRLTVL.

The CDR3 here is CASSRQSSGPYNEQFF. CDR3 coding DNA: TGTGCCAGCTCACGGCAAAGTAGCGGACCCTACAATGAGCAGTTCTTC. The J gene is TRBJ2-1, the V gene TRBV18; a possible D gene is TRBD2 (6 bases). The CDR3 is made up of 16 amino acids. The germline V and J ends were trimmed by 4 bases and 2 bases, with 15 bases remaining between them. In germline, CDR1 is KGHSH, CDR2 LQKENI.